This TCR beta chain is drawn from a study of blood T cells in healthy people across ages. Study results and limitations: Diversity estimates drawn from one million T cells were deemed underestimates.

In its sample, this clonotype was seen a few times. As yet, its antigen is unknown. The authors ran a second PCR of about 7 to 11 cycles using a sample-barcoded 5' primer and a J-beta primer mix. TCRdb called the 5' RACE reads again in MiXCR, with one record for every CDR3 protein. The sample includes 1 million or so distinct CDR3 sequences, approximately 25% of them seen just once. Healthy Caucasian individuals from Russia aged 6 to 90 were enrolled as donors. The CDR3 spans 13 residues. V lost 6 bases and J 3 bases, leaving 11 bases between the germline ends. The same specimen was also included in a second study, on T cells of mothers and their children. That report adds: The M1S primer of the second PCR added sample barcodes and 2-4 random nucleotides. Every mother supplied over 8.5 million TCR beta CDR3 reads and every child a few million.

Specimen: blood. This receptor was identified in a girl aged 2-9 years in good health. The V call is TRBV12-3 or TRBV12-4, the J call TRBJ2-5; tentative D call: TRBD1 (6 bases). This chain's CDR3 is CASRYTGKETQYF. As DNA, the CDR3 is TGTGCCAGCAGGTATACAGGGAAAGAGACCCAGTACTTC.